The clone carrying this T cell receptor beta chain has only one observation. Its antigen is still unknown. The data originate from a study of cytomegalovirus exposure and HLA in healthy donors. The CDR3 totals 15 residues. V was pared by 5 bases and J by 1 base, with 8 bases of the junction left unmatched. Germline V gives CDR1 SNHLY, CDR2 FYNNEI. Regarding the study as a whole: Later analysis indicated greater clonal expansion among HLA-associated TCR beta chains than among equally common other chains. The CMV antigen specificity of a few CMV-associated chains was confirmed through in vitro analysis. The study listed roughly 160 cytomegalovirus-associated TCR beta chains. A later analysis showed TCR association rates differing by HLA locus, peaking at DRB1 and lowest at HLA-C.

This PCR relied on a set of 60 Vbeta primers and 13 Jbeta primers. Some clones are missing from TCRdb's copy, which holds only in-frame ones; the method was immunoSEQ multiplex PCR. The table has under 150,000 clones, less than 80% seen once. The chain couples TRBV2 to TRBJ2-7; 7 nucleotides match TRBD1. The receptor was derived from a man in his forties or fifties in good health and CMV-seropositive. The material sequenced was PBMCs. The CDR3 region is CASSLDRDRSYEQYF. Here the CDR3 DNA reads TGTGCCAGCAGTCTTGACAGGGATAGATCCTACGAGCAGTACTTC.